The 23 T cell receptor beta chains given below trace back to one sample, sequenced in a study of control samples from healthy donors and cancer patients. Some clones are missing from TCRdb's copy, which holds only in-frame ones; the method was immunoSEQ multiplex PCR. The table includes roughly 370,000 clones, around 90% detected once. The material sequenced was PBMCs. These receptors were obtained from a middle-aged man with head and neck cancer.

V and J are TRBV27 and TRBJ2-7; D might be TRBD1 or TRBD2, each matching 5 bases. CDR3 size: 16 residues. Germline V gene data show CDR1 as MNHEY and CDR2 as SMNVEV (reference sequence). V shed 3 bases and J shed 6 bases, with 21 bases lying between them. CDR3 in amino acids: CASSLGGWDGRGEQYF. The CDR3 DNA reads TGTGCCAGCAGTTTGGGTGGATGGGACGGCCGAGGCGAGCAGTACTTC.

The chain couples TRBV3-1 (or the pseudogene TRBV3-2) to TRBJ1-1; D is possibly TRBD1 (5 bases). The V end was cut by 6 bases, the J end by 5 bases, with 7 bases between. Germline V gives CDR1 LGHDT, CDR2 YNNKEL (reference sequence). The CDR3 runs to 11 residues. CDR3: CASRWGTEAFF. The CDR3 DNA reads as TGTGCCAGCAGATGGGGGACTGAAGCTTTCTTT.

J is TRBJ2-7 and V is TRBV14; D gene unclear. V gave up 0 bases and J gave up 0 bases, with 15 bases separating them. The germline CDR1 and CDR2 sequences are SGHDN and FVKESK. This CDR3 is built from 17 residues. CDR3 DNA: TGTGCCAGCAGCCAAGATAAAGTCACCTGGAGCTCCTACGAGCAGTACTTC. This sequence encodes CASSQDKVTWSSYEQYF.

The rearrangement uses TRBV12-3 or TRBV12-4 and TRBJ2-7, with D hard to call. Trimming removed 1 base at V and 7 bases at J, with 5 bases between. CDR3 length: 11 residues. In nucleotides, the CDR3 is TGTGCCAGCAGTTTAGAGTCGGAGCAGTACTTC. It codes for CASSLESEQYF.

V gene TRBV5-1 combines with J gene TRBJ2-1, with 13 bases identical to TRBD2. This CDR3 region has 17 residues. Germline CDR1 and CDR2: SGHRS and YFSETQ. V shed 4 bases and J 8 bases; nucleotides not matched to a gene: 12. CDR3 in amino acids: CASSPTTSGRANDEQFF. The CDR3 nucleotides are TGCGCCAGCAGCCCCACTACTAGCGGGAGGGCCAACGATGAGCAGTTCTTC.

This rearrangement joins TRBV30 to TRBJ1-4, with D perhaps TRBD1 (5 bases). The germline CDR1 and CDR2 sequences are GTSNPN and SVGIG (reference sequence). Trimming stripped 3 bases from V and 5 bases from J, with 7 bases between. This CDR3 has 12 residues. CDR3 loop: CAWSPGNEKLFF. Written as DNA, the CDR3 is TGTGCCTGGAGCCCAGGGAATGAAAAACTGTTTTTT.

The chain is built from TRBV7-9 and TRBJ2-5; unclear D gene. Germline CDR1 is SEHNR and CDR2 is FQNEAQ (reference sequence). There are 15 residues in the CDR3. V was trimmed by 5 bases and J by 4 bases, leaving 17 bases between them. This CDR3 reads CASSPPRRLGETQYF. The CDR3 DNA is TGTGCCAGCAGCCCCCCTCGACGCCTCGGAGAGACCCAGTACTTC.

The V gene is TRBV5-6, the J gene TRBJ1-5, with TRBD1 as a possible D gene (6 bases). The CDR3 spans 14 residues. Trimming cost V 3 bases and J 3 bases, with 10 bases left between them. CDR1 is SGHDT, CDR2 YYEEEE, per germline. This CDR3 is CASSYRQANQPQHF. The CDR3 DNA sequence: TGTGCCAGCAGCTATAGACAGGCCAATCAGCCCCAGCATTTT.

The chain is built from TRBV9 and TRBJ2-5; TRBD2 matches at 11 bases. The CDR3 spans 14 residues. Losses at the gene ends were 4 bases for V and 4 bases for J; bases not matched to a gene: 3. Germline V gene data show CDR1 as SGDLS and CDR2 as YYNGEE. DNA for the CDR3: TGTGCCAGCAGCCTTGGGACTAGCGGAGAGACCCAGTACTTC. This sequence encodes CASSLGTSGETQYF. The whole variable domain, filled in from reference TRBV9 and TRBJ2-5, reads DSGVTQTPKHLITATGQRVTLRCSPRSGDLSVYWYQQSLDQGLQFLIQYYNGEERAKGNILERFSAQQFPDLHSELNLSSLELGDSALYFCASSLGTSGETQYFGPGTRLLVL.

This rearrangement joins TRBV5-4 to TRBJ2-7; the D gene is possibly TRBD1 (5 bases). Germline V CDR1 and CDR2: SGHNT, YYREEE (reference sequence). The CDR3 is made up of 14 amino acids. The V gene lost 3 bases and the J gene lost 0 bases, with 10 bases spanning the gap. Here the CDR3 reads CASSSAGYSYEQYF. The CDR3 DNA follows: TGTGCCAGCAGCTCGGCAGGGTACTCCTACGAGCAGTACTTC.

The chain uses TRBV6-2 or TRBV6-3 and TRBJ2-2, with a possible D match to TRBD1 (6 bases). This CDR3 is built from 16 residues. V was clipped by 3 bases and J by 4 bases, with 15 bases between them. Per the germline V gene, CDR1 is MNHEY and CDR2 is SVGEGT. CDR3 region: CASSYPPGQSTGELFF. CDR3 in DNA: TGTGCCAGCAGTTATCCCCCCGGACAGAGCACCGGGGAGCTGTTTTTT.

J is TRBJ2-7 and V is TRBV6-6; D is unresolved. The V and J ends lost 0 bases and 2 bases respectively, with 11 bases between them. The CDR3 extends over 15 amino acids. Germline V lookup: CDR1 MNHNY, CDR2 SVGAGI (reference sequence). The CDR3 nucleotides read TGTGCCAGCAGTTACTCGACCGGGCTGACCTACGAGCAGTACTTC. This sequence encodes CASSYSTGLTYEQYF.

V gene TRBV3-1 (or the pseudogene TRBV3-2) combines with J gene TRBJ2-5; no clear D gene. Germline V gene sequence: CDR1 LGHDT, CDR2 YNNKEL (reference sequence). This CDR3 has 15 residues. Deletions cut 2 bases from V and 1 base from J, with 11 bases between. Here the CDR3 DNA reads TGTGCCAGCAGCCAATATTCCAGATTCCAAGAGACCCAGTACTTC. It is translated as CASSQYSRFQETQYF.

Relative to its sample, this clone is medium-sized. V and J are TRBV6-1 and TRBJ1-6; perhaps TRBD1 as D (5 bases). Trimming shortened V by 3 bases and J by 7 bases, and 7 bases separated the two germline ends. Germline-derived CDR1 and CDR2 are MNHNS and SASEGT. The CDR3 length is 13 residues. CDR3 DNA sequence: TGTGCCAGCAGTGACAGGGCCAATTCACCCCTCCACTTT. As protein: CASSDRANSPLHF.

The chain links TRBV7-2 to TRBJ2-7; 8 bases agree with TRBD1. Trimming at V came to 5 bases and at J to 2 bases, leaving 5 bases not matched to a gene. CDR1 SGHTA and CDR2 FQGNSA come from the germline V gene. The CDR3 has 14 amino acids. Here the CDR3 DNA reads TGTGCCAGCAGCGCTCGGACAGGGCCCTACGAGCAGTACTTC. It yields the protein CASSARTGPYEQYF.

This chain connects TRBV4-1 to TRBJ2-3; D unresolved. The CDR3 runs to 15 residues. The V end lost 0 bases, the J end lost 3 bases, and 10 bases lay between the germline ends. Germline V gene sequence: CDR1 MGHRA, CDR2 YSYEKL. The CDR3 DNA reads as TGCGCCAGCAGCCAAGACCCTGGGTCGACAGATACGCAGTATTTT. Its protein product is CASSQDPGSTDTQYF.

The chain recombines TRBV29-1 with TRBJ2-7; 9 bases agree with TRBD2. Germline-derived CDR1 and CDR2 are SQVTM and ANQGSEA. V gave up 2 bases and J gave up 2 bases; unmatched junction bases: 4. CDR3 length: 14 residues. CDR3 DNA sequence: TGCAGCGTTGAACCCAGCGGGGGGACCTACGAGCAGTACTTC. The encoded protein is CSVEPSGGTYEQYF.

The chain recombines TRBV12-3 or TRBV12-4 with TRBJ1-5; D uncertain. V was clipped by 7 bases and J by 5 bases, with 9 bases between them. The CDR3 runs 12 residues. The CDR3 DNA sequence: TGTGCCAGCACCTCAGTGGATCAGCCCCAGCATTTT. The encoded protein is CASTSVDQPQHF.

This chain uses TRBV6-2 or TRBV6-3 with TRBJ1-2; the match to TRBD1 covers 10 bases. The germline V gene encodes CDR1 MNHEY and CDR2 SVGEGT. This CDR3 is built from 15 residues. V lost 4 bases to trimming and J lost 2 bases; unmatched junction nucleotides: 4. Written as DNA, the CDR3 is TGTGCCAGCAGTTCCCGGACAGGGGGAAACTATGGCTACACCTTC. Translation: CASSSRTGGNYGYTF.

V gene TRBV7-8 combines with J gene TRBJ1-5; tentative D call: TRBD1 (5 bases). Germline V lookup: CDR1 SGHVS, CDR2 FQNEAQ. This CDR3 contains 14 residues. V was pared by 5 bases and J by 3 bases, with 11 bases between. This CDR3 reads CASSPDRNNQPQHF. CDR3 DNA: TGTGCCAGCAGCCCTGACAGAAACAATCAGCCCCAGCATTTT.

The V call is TRBV19, the J call TRBJ1-6, with D tentatively TRBD1 (5 bases). The CDR3 is made up of 17 amino acids. Between the trimmed V and J ends, which lost 5 bases and 10 bases, there was a span of 24 bases. Germline values: CDR1 LNHDA, CDR2 SQIVND (reference sequence). The CDR3 DNA follows: TGTGCCAGTAGTGCCGATACGGGGGTGACGGTAGGGTCACCCCTCCACTTT. Its protein is CASSADTGVTVGSPLHF.

Only a few counts were recorded for this clone. This sequence joins TRBV9 and TRBJ2-3; 9 bases line up with TRBD2. CDR3 length equals 19 residues. In germline, CDR1 is SGDLS, CDR2 YYNGEE. Losses at the gene ends were 3 bases for V and 4 bases for J; bases not matched to a gene: 18. In DNA, the CDR3 is TGTGCCAGCAGCGACCGTATCTTATCCGGGACTAGCTACGCAGATACGCAGTATTTT. Translation: CASSDRILSGTSYADTQYF.

V and J are TRBV5-1 and TRBJ1-1; D unclear. V lost 0 bases to trimming and J lost 4 bases, with 7 bases between them. Looked up from germline, CDR1 is SGHRS and CDR2 is YFSETQ. The CDR3 totals 13 residues. The CDR3 protein is CASSLVLGTEAFF. In nucleotides, the CDR3 is TGCGCCAGCAGCTTGGTTTTAGGCACTGAAGCTTTCTTT.